This entry is about one TCR beta chain. The trim removed 5 bases at V and 5 bases at J, leaving 8 bases unmatched. Germline-derived CDR1 and CDR2 are SQVTM and ANQGSEA. There are 14 residues in the CDR3. These data come from a study of T cell changes during pregnancy in multiple sclerosis. The assay was immunoSEQ multiplex PCR, and TCRdb's table has in-frame clones only and misses some. The data contain some 120,000 clones, roughly 95% of them singletons. The J gene is TRBJ2-5, the V gene TRBV29-1; 10 nucleotides line up with TRBD1. This TCR was recovered from a female donor with multiple sclerosis, enrolled in a pregnancy study. The material sequenced was peripheral blood, taken after pregnancy. The DNA for the CDR3 is TGCAGCGTTTGGACAGGGGGAGGTGGCGAGACCCAGTACTTC. Its translation is CSVWTGGGGETQYF. The full variable domain, with the rest looked up from reference TRBV29-1 and TRBJ2-5, is SAVISQKPSRDICQRGTSLTIQCQVDSQVTMMFWYRQQPGQSLTLIATANQGSEATYESGFVIDKFPISRPNLTFSTLTVSNMSPEDSSIYLCSVWTGGGGETQYFGPGTRLLVL.